The 24 T cell receptor beta chains listed next were all sequenced from one sample in a study of blood T cell repertoires in COVID-19. Sequencing was performed with immunoSEQ multiplex PCR; in TCRdb, only in-frame clones are kept and a portion is missing. The sample lists about 270,000 clones; approximately 89% were seen once. What was sequenced was PBMCs or T cells enriched from blood (not recorded which). These receptors originate from a man between 35 and 55 years old who had been exposed to COVID-19.

This clone was seen only once. The chain recombines TRBV25-1 with TRBJ1-4; the D gene is possibly TRBD1 (6 bases). The V gene's germline CDR1 is MGHDK and CDR2 SYGVNS. The CDR3 sequence is 17 residues long. V shed 1 base and J shed 1 base, with 13 bases lying between them. CDR3 region: CASSESGGRETNEKLFF. The DNA for the CDR3 is TGTGCCAGCAGTGAATCCGGGGGGCGCGAAACTAATGAAAAACTGTTTTTT.

The chain is built from TRBV2 and TRBJ1-5, with TRBD1 matching over 9 bases. Germline V gene lookup returns CDR1 SNHLY and CDR2 FYNNEI. The CDR3 spans 15 residues. The ends lost 6 bases at V and 6 bases at J; junction bases unmatched: 9. The CDR3 bases are TGTGCCAGCAGGACCGGGACAGGGTTGAGTCAGCCCCAGCATTTT. This sequence encodes CASRTGTGLSQPQHF.

This chain joins TRBV18 and TRBJ1-4; no firm D call. This CDR3 spans 13 amino acids. Trimming stripped 2 bases from V and 4 bases from J, with 5 bases between. Germline CDR1 reads KGHSH; CDR2 reads LQKENI. CDR3 protein: CASSPGLNEKLFF. CDR3 nucleotide sequence: TGTGCCAGCTCACCAGGCCTTAATGAAAAACTGTTTTTT.

V usage is TRBV30 and J usage is TRBJ2-1; the D gene is possibly TRBD1 (6 bases). The V and J ends lost 3 bases and 11 bases respectively, with 17 bases between them. Germline assignment: CDR1 GTSNPN and CDR2 SVGIG (reference sequence). This CDR3 contains 13 residues. The CDR3 coding sequence is TGTGCCTGGAGGAATGACCTCAGGGGAAAGCAGTTCTTC. Translating gives CAWRNDLRGKQFF.

Details on this clone: It may be a read error: a sequence one base away is much more abundant. The V call is TRBV12-3 or TRBV12-4, the J call TRBJ2-3, with D maybe TRBD2 (5 bases). Trimming shortened V by 4 bases and J by 3 bases, and 8 bases separated the two germline ends. The CDR3 covers 13 residues. The DNA for the CDR3 is TGTGCCAGCAGTTACCGGGAAACAGATACGCAGTATTTT. Protein: CASSYRETDTQYF.

The chain has TRBV28 and TRBJ1-1; 8 bases map to TRBD1. V was clipped by 6 bases and J by 9 bases; unmatched bases: 6. This CDR3 has 12 residues. Germline V gene sequence: CDR1 MDHEN, CDR2 SYDVKM. CDR3 nucleotide sequence: TGTGCCAGCAGGCGGGGGACAGGTAAAGCTTTCTTT. Amino acid sequence: CASRRGTGKAFF.

The chain employs TRBV29-1 and TRBJ2-2; the D gene is possibly TRBD2 (7 bases). Trimming left V 4 bases short and J 3 bases short, with 24 bases between. Germline assignment: CDR1 SQVTM and CDR2 ANQGSEA. This CDR3 is built from 18 residues. CDR3 DNA sequence: TGCAGCGTTGTTCTTCAGGGGACCGGGACTACCTACACCGGGGAGCTGTTTTTT. It translates to CSVVLQGTGTTYTGELFF.

The chain joins TRBV28 to TRBJ2-7, with a tentative D call TRBD1 (5 bases). Germline lookup yields CDR1 MDHEN and CDR2 SYDVKM. V shed 7 bases and J shed 6 bases, with 16 bases lying between them. The CDR3 loop spans 13 amino acids. CDR3 amino acids: CASIPQGTGEQYF. The CDR3 coding sequence is TGTGCCAGCATCCCGCAGGGAACGGGCGAGCAGTACTTC.

This chain joins TRBV4-2 and TRBJ2-5; possibly TRBD2 for D (5 bases). Germline V gene data show CDR1 as LGHNA and CDR2 as YNFKEQ. This CDR3 has 16 residues. Trimming stripped 0 bases from V and 4 bases from J, with 15 bases between. CDR3 coding DNA: TGTGCCAGCAGCCAAGAATCTAGCATAAGTCTAGAGACCCAGTACTTC. This encodes CASSQESSISLETQYF.

CDR3 coding DNA: TGTGCCAGCAGCGGAAACCGGGGGGGGGATCCTTACAATGAGCAGTTCTTC. It yields the protein CASSGNRGGDPYNEQFF. The chain recombines TRBV7-6 with TRBJ2-1; 8 positions agree with TRBD2. CDR1 and CDR2 from the germline V gene are SGHVS and FNYEAQ. CDR3 length: 17 amino acids. The V segment lost 5 bases and the J segment 4 bases; nucleotides outside the gene matches: 13. Looking up the rest from reference TRBV7-6 and TRBJ2-1 gives the full variable domain: GAGVSQSPRYKVTKRGQDVALRCDPISGHVSLYWYRQALGQGPEFLTYFNYEAQQDKSGLPNDRFSAERPEGSISTLTIQRTEQRDSAMYRCASSGNRGGDPYNEQFFGPGTRLTVL.

The chain is built from TRBV7-9 and TRBJ2-7; TRBD1 matches at 9 bases. The CDR3 spans 19 residues. Trimming removed 3 bases from V and 3 bases from J; junction bases left unmatched: 18. Germline lookup yields CDR1 SEHNR and CDR2 FQNEAQ (reference sequence). CDR3 coding DNA: TGTGCCAGCAGCTTCCTAATGAACCGGGACAGGGCATCGTTCTACGAGCAGTACTTC. Its protein product is CASSFLMNRDRASFYEQYF.

This chain links TRBV19 with TRBJ2-7, with D perhaps TRBD1 (6 bases). This CDR3 is 11 amino acids long. Germline-derived CDR1 and CDR2 are LNHDA and SQIVND (reference sequence). V shed 6 bases and J shed 4 bases, with 7 bases lying between them. CDR3 sequence: CASRTGYEQYF. The CDR3 DNA reads TGTGCCAGTAGGACAGGTTACGAGCAGTACTTC.

This clone was counted between two and nine times. The rearrangement uses TRBV9 and TRBJ1-2; D perhaps matches TRBD1 (5 bases). CDR1 and CDR2 from the germline V gene are SGDLS and YYNGEE. This CDR3 has 16 amino acids. The V and J ends lost 2 bases and 5 bases respectively, with 19 bases between them. Written as DNA, the CDR3 is TGTGCCAGCAGCGTGGCAGGAAGGGGAGGTGGATATGGCTACACCTTC. Its protein is CASSVAGRGGGYGYTF.

The CDR3: CASSLGGTSSYEQYF. CDR3 nucleotides: TGTGCCAGCAGCCTCGGGGGTACTAGCTCCTACGAGCAGTACTTC. This chain joins TRBV7-6 and TRBJ2-7, with D possibly matching TRBD2 (6 bases). The CDR3 runs 15 residues. Germline V gene sequence: CDR1 SGHVS, CDR2 FNYEAQ. V was cut by 5 bases and J by 0 bases, with 14 bases left in between. The whole variable domain, filled in from reference TRBV7-6 and TRBJ2-7, reads GAGVSQSPRYKVTKRGQDVALRCDPISGHVSLYWYRQALGQGPEFLTYFNYEAQQDKSGLPNDRFSAERPEGSISTLTIQRTEQRDSAMYRCASSLGGTSSYEQYFGPGTRLTVT.

Here the CDR3 reads CASSPRQVSEKLFF. In nucleotides, the CDR3 is TGTGCCAGCTCACCAAGACAGGTCTCTGAAAAACTGTTTTTT. The chain links TRBV18 to TRBJ1-4, with D possibly matching TRBD1 (6 bases). Trimming left V 2 bases short and J 7 bases short, with 11 bases between. This CDR3 contains 14 residues. Germline V lookup: CDR1 KGHSH, CDR2 LQKENI.

The rearrangement links TRBV11-3 to TRBJ1-4, with D possibly matching TRBD1 (6 bases). V lost 5 bases and J 7 bases, leaving 14 bases between the germline ends. Germline CDR1 and CDR2: SGHNT and YENEEA. There are 14 residues in the CDR3. The CDR3 DNA reads as TGTGCCAGCAGCCCACAGACACAGGGTGAAAAACTGTTTTTT. Translation gives CASSPQTQGEKLFF.

The chain couples TRBV11-1 to TRBJ2-3, with D perhaps TRBD2 (5 bases). Germline CDR1 reads SGHAT; CDR2 reads FQDESV (reference sequence). The CDR3 runs to 16 residues. V lost 5 bases to trimming and J lost 0 bases, with 15 bases between them. The DNA of the CDR3 is TGTGCCAGCAGCCTAGTGAGGGCTCTTAGCACAGATACGCAGTATTTT. This gives the protein CASSLVRALSTDTQYF.

The chain combines TRBV2 with TRBJ1-5; possibly TRBD1 for D (5 bases). CDR1 and CDR2 from the germline V gene are SNHLY and FYNNEI. V was trimmed by 5 bases and J by 4 bases, leaving 15 bases between them. This CDR3 is built from 15 residues. As DNA, the CDR3 is TGTGCCAGCAGTCCCCAGGGCGTTTGGAATCAGCCCCAGCATTTT. The encoded protein is CASSPQGVWNQPQHF.

This clone was counted only a few times. V usage is TRBV6-5 and J usage is TRBJ1-4; weak D call: TRBD1 (5 bases). Per the germline V gene, CDR1 is MNHEY and CDR2 is SVGAGI. The CDR3 is 13 amino acids. V was shortened by 8 bases and J by 7 bases, with 14 bases between the two germline ends. The CDR3 loop is CASHLGVVEKLFF. DNA of the CDR3: TGTGCCAGCCATTTAGGGGTCGTTGAAAAACTGTTTTTT.

The chain couples TRBV29-1 to TRBJ2-2; TRBD2 is a possible D gene (6 bases). V lost 3 bases to trimming and J lost 4 bases, with 12 bases between them. Germline V lookup: CDR1 SQVTM, CDR2 ANQGSEA. The length of the CDR3 is 14 residues. CDR3 DNA sequence: TGCAGCGTTGAGGAGGGAACGGGCACCGGGGAGCTGTTTTTT. The encoded protein is CSVEEGTGTGELFF.

The chain joins TRBV11-2 to TRBJ2-1, with 7 bases that match TRBD2. V lost 1 base, J lost 9 bases, and 12 bases stayed unmatched. The CDR3 is 16 amino acids. CDR1 and CDR2 from the germline V gene are SGHAT and FQNNGV. DNA of the CDR3: TGTGCCAGCAGCTTAGGTGGCGCCTCACTAGCGAGTGAGCAGTTCTTC. It yields the protein CASSLGGASLASEQFF. The full variable domain, completed using reference TRBV11-2 and TRBJ2-1, is EAGVAQSPRYKIIEKRQSVAFWCNPISGHATLYWYQQILGQGPKLLIQFQNNGVVDDSQLPKDRFSAERLKGVDSTLKIQPAKLEDSAVYLCASSLGGASLASEQFFGPGTRLTVL.

This clone has only one observation. In DNA, the CDR3 is TGTGCCAGCAGGGCGGACAGGGGCGAGCAGTACTTC. It codes for CASRADRGEQYF. V gene TRBV11-2 combines with J gene TRBJ2-7, with 9 positions matching TRBD1. The CDR3 extends over 12 amino acids. CDR1 is SGHAT and CDR2 is FQNNGV in the germline V gene. With V trimmed by 6 bases and J by 6 bases, 3 bases remained unmatched.

This rearrangement joins TRBV2 to TRBJ2-7, with a possible D match to TRBD2 (5 bases). This CDR3 has 14 residues. Germline V gene lookup returns CDR1 SNHLY and CDR2 FYNNEI. V lost 8 bases, J lost 2 bases, and 16 bases lay in between. CDR3 in DNA: TGTGCCAGCCGCCTAGAGGGTCCAACCTACGAGCAGTACTTC. Translating gives CASRLEGPTYEQYF.

V usage is TRBV10-1 and J usage is TRBJ2-2, with D possibly being TRBD2 (7 bases). Per germline, CDR1 WNHNN and CDR2 SYGVQD (reference sequence). Trimming took off 3 bases at V and 2 bases at J, with 13 bases between the two ends. This CDR3 spans 16 amino acids. The chain's CDR3 is CASSETGGANTGELFF. The CDR3 DNA follows: TGCGCCAGCAGTGAAACTGGGGGGGCAAACACCGGGGAGCTGTTTTTT.